These T cell receptor beta chains were read from a single sample in a study of vaccination effects on CD4 cells after COVID-19. For these receptors, no antigen is known. Only in-frame clones appear in the TCRdb table, and some are missing; sequencing was by immunoSEQ multiplex PCR. The table shows tens of thousands of clones, with approximately 70% occurring only once. Sequencing was performed on CD4+ T cells from PBMCs cultured with a peptide pool, taken before COVID-19 vaccination. The receptors come from a human donor who had a prior SARS-CoV-2 infection. Both conserved end residues are part of each CDR3. Each record gives: clone size, V gene, D gene, J gene, CDR3 DNA, CDR3 protein. D genes are given only for firm matches. Clone size is given for some rows only: seen once, a few or many times, or a class if the clone is expanded.

abundance: .
v_gene: TRBV5-1
d_gene: .
j_gene: TRBJ1-5
CDR3nt: TGCGCCAGCAGCTGGGGCAGGGATCAGCCCCAGCATTTT
CDR3aa: CASSWGRDQPQHF

abundance: once
v_gene: TRBV28
d_gene: .
j_gene: TRBJ1-2
CDR3nt: TGTGCCAGCAGTTCGGGTAACTATGGCTACACCTTC
CDR3aa: CASSSGNYGYTF

abundance: .
v_gene: TRBV7-9
d_gene: .
j_gene: TRBJ2-7
CDR3nt: TGTGCCAGCAGCTTAGCGGGCGGATCCTACGAGCAGTACTTC
CDR3aa: CASSLAGGSYEQYF

abundance: .
v_gene: TRBV18
d_gene: TRBD2
j_gene: TRBJ2-7
CDR3nt: TGTGCCAGCTCACCACGACGGACTAGCGGAACCTACGAGCAGTACTTC
CDR3aa: CASSPRRTSGTYEQYF

abundance: .
v_gene: TRBV5-1
d_gene: .
j_gene: TRBJ1-2
CDR3nt: TGCGCCAGCAGCCCCGACAGTCACAATGGCTACACCTTC
CDR3aa: CASSPDSHNGYTF

abundance: .
v_gene: TRBV7-8
d_gene: .
j_gene: TRBJ2-5
CDR3nt: TGTGCCAGCAGCTTACCGGGGAACCCCGGGGGAGAGACCCAGTACTTC
CDR3aa: CASSLPGNPGGETQYF

abundance: .
v_gene: TRBV7-9
d_gene: .
j_gene: TRBJ2-1
CDR3nt: TGTGCCAGCAGCCGCTACAATGAGCAGTTCTTC
CDR3aa: CASSRYNEQFF

abundance: .
v_gene: TRBV27
d_gene: .
j_gene: TRBJ2-1
CDR3nt: TGTGCCAGCAGTTTAAGCCCTACCTCCTACAATGAGCAGTTCTTC
CDR3aa: CASSLSPTSYNEQFF

abundance: .
v_gene: TRBV6-5
d_gene: TRBD1
j_gene: TRBJ2-7
CDR3nt: TGTGCCAGCAGACCACGGACAGGGTCGGGCGAGCAGTACTTC
CDR3aa: CASRPRTGSGEQYF

abundance: .
v_gene: TRBV12-2
d_gene: .
j_gene: TRBJ2-7
CDR3nt: TGTGCAAGTCACACCGACAGCCATCCCTACGAGCAGTACTTC
CDR3aa: CASHTDSHPYEQYF

abundance: .
v_gene: TRBV24-1
d_gene: .
j_gene: TRBJ2-1
CDR3nt: TGTGCCACCAGTGAGCCGGGACTTTCCTACAATGAGCAGTTCTTC
CDR3aa: CATSEPGLSYNEQFF

abundance: .
v_gene: TRBV6-6
d_gene: .
j_gene: TRBJ2-2
CDR3nt: TGTGCCAGCAGTTATTCGGTTGGGTTGTTGTTTTTT
CDR3aa: CASSYSVGLLFF

abundance: .
v_gene: TRBV6-1
d_gene: .
j_gene: TRBJ1-3
CDR3nt: TGTGCCAGCAGTGAGGGGACCCGCTCTGGAAACACCATATATTTT
CDR3aa: CASSEGTRSGNTIYF

abundance: .
v_gene: TRBV7-2
d_gene: .
j_gene: TRBJ1-2
CDR3nt: TGTGCCAGCAGCTTAGACAGGAAAGACTACACCTTC
CDR3aa: CASSLDRKDYTF

abundance: .
v_gene: TRBV18
d_gene: .
j_gene: TRBJ2-7
CDR3nt: TGTGCCAGCTCACCCAGGGGGGGAACAGGGTTGGCCGAGCAGTACTTC
CDR3aa: CASSPRGGTGLAEQYF

abundance: .
v_gene: TRBV19
d_gene: TRBD1
j_gene: TRBJ2-1
CDR3nt: TGTGCCAGTAGTAGGACAGGGGAGGGAGATGAGCAGTTCTTC
CDR3aa: CASSRTGEGDEQFF

abundance: .
v_gene: TRBV4-1
d_gene: TRBD2
j_gene: TRBJ2-1
CDR3nt: TGCGCCAGCAGCCAAGAATCTCTTCGGGGACTAGCGGGGAGAAGGACCTACAATGAGCAGTTCTTC
CDR3aa: CASSQESLRGLAGRRTYNEQFF

abundance: .
v_gene: TRBV4-2
d_gene: .
j_gene: TRBJ2-1
CDR3nt: TGTGCCAGCAGCCAGAACCCTGAGAGCTCCTACAATGAGCAGTTCTTC
CDR3aa: CASSQNPESSYNEQFF

abundance: once
v_gene: TRBV12-5
d_gene: .
j_gene: TRBJ2-1
CDR3nt: TGTGCTAGTGGTCTTCGGGACAATGAGCAGTTCTTC
CDR3aa: CASGLRDNEQFF

abundance: .
v_gene: TRBV7-2
d_gene: .
j_gene: TRBJ1-2
CDR3nt: TGTGCCAGCAGCCTAGGGGGTCCCGGGACGGGCTACACCTTC
CDR3aa: CASSLGGPGTGYTF

abundance: .
v_gene: TRBV7-8
d_gene: .
j_gene: TRBJ2-1
CDR3nt: TGTGCCAGCAGCTTAACTCCCTCTATCAATGAGCAGTTCTTC
CDR3aa: CASSLTPSINEQFF

abundance: .
v_gene: TRBV4-2
d_gene: TRBD2
j_gene: TRBJ2-2
CDR3nt: TGTGCCAGCAGCCAAGGCGGGGACTACTCCGGGGAGCTGTTTTTT
CDR3aa: CASSQGGDYSGELFF

abundance: .
v_gene: TRBV7-9
d_gene: .
j_gene: TRBJ1-2
CDR3nt: TGTGCCAGCAGCTCCTCAATTACAGTTACCTATGGCTACACCTTC
CDR3aa: CASSSSITVTYGYTF

abundance: .
v_gene: TRBV6-1
d_gene: .
j_gene: TRBJ2-3
CDR3nt: TGTGCCAGCAGTGAAGCGACACGGGATACGCAGTATTTT
CDR3aa: CASSEATRDTQYF

abundance: once
v_gene: TRBV6-1
d_gene: .
j_gene: TRBJ2-7
CDR3nt: TGTGCCAGCAGTGATAAGGGTTACGAGCAGTACTTC
CDR3aa: CASSDKGYEQYF

abundance: .
v_gene: TRBV6-5
d_gene: TRBD1
j_gene: TRBJ1-5
CDR3nt: TGTGCCAGCAGCAAATCCAGGGGGGATCAGCCCCAGCATTTT
CDR3aa: CASSKSRGDQPQHF

abundance: .
v_gene: TRBV11-2
d_gene: .
j_gene: TRBJ2-3
CDR3nt: TGTGCCAGCAGCTTAGTTGGTGGGAAAGGAGATACGCAGTATTTT
CDR3aa: CASSLVGGKGDTQYF

abundance: .
v_gene: TRBV2
d_gene: .
j_gene: TRBJ2-6
CDR3nt: TGTGCCAGCGGGAGAGAGTGGGCCAACGTCCTGACTTTC
CDR3aa: CASGREWANVLTF

abundance: .
v_gene: TRBV5-1
d_gene: .
j_gene: TRBJ2-1
CDR3nt: TGCGCCAGCAGCTTGGTTGGGGGAGAGCAGTTCTTC
CDR3aa: CASSLVGGEQFF

abundance: .
v_gene: TRBV5-5
d_gene: .
j_gene: TRBJ2-5
CDR3nt: TGTGCCAGCAGCTTGAGCGCCGAGTACCAAGAGACCCAGTACTTC
CDR3aa: CASSLSAEYQETQYF

abundance: .
v_gene: TRBV2
d_gene: TRBD2
j_gene: TRBJ2-5
CDR3nt: TGTGCCAGCAGCCTCTCCGGAGCGGGGGGCGCGGGGGAAGAGACCCAGTACTTC
CDR3aa: CASSLSGAGGAGEETQYF

abundance: .
v_gene: TRBV5-1
d_gene: TRBD2
j_gene: TRBJ2-2
CDR3nt: TGCGCCAGCAGCTTCTACGTGGGGGGGGACACCGGGGAGCTGTTTTTT
CDR3aa: CASSFYVGGDTGELFF

abundance: .
v_gene: TRBV4-2
d_gene: .
j_gene: TRBJ2-2
CDR3nt: TGTGCCAGCAGCCAAGACTCAACGTGGGTTGGTAACACCGGGGAGCTGTTTTTT
CDR3aa: CASSQDSTWVGNTGELFF

abundance: few
v_gene: TRBV4-2
d_gene: .
j_gene: TRBJ1-6
CDR3nt: TGTGCCAGCAGCCTGATCAGCAGGGATGGCAAGATCCCCCTCCACTTT
CDR3aa: CASSLISRDGKIPLHF

abundance: .
v_gene: TRBV30
d_gene: .
j_gene: TRBJ2-7
CDR3nt: TGTGCCTGGGCGGGACAGACCCCTTACGAGCAGTACTTC
CDR3aa: CAWAGQTPYEQYF

abundance: .
v_gene: TRBV5-1
d_gene: TRBD2
j_gene: TRBJ2-3
CDR3nt: TGCGCCAGCAGCTTTAGCGGGGTGACAGATACGCAGTATTTT
CDR3aa: CASSFSGVTDTQYF

abundance: .
v_gene: TRBV9
d_gene: .
j_gene: TRBJ1-3
CDR3nt: TGTGCCAGCAGCGTAGAGGGCTCCGTGGGGTTACTAAACACCATATATTTT
CDR3aa: CASSVEGSVGLLNTIYF

abundance: .
v_gene: TRBV19
d_gene: TRBD1
j_gene: TRBJ2-7
CDR3nt: TGTGCCAGTAGTCTGAGACAGGGGCTTAAATCCTACGAGCAGTACTTC
CDR3aa: CASSLRQGLKSYEQYF

abundance: .
v_gene: TRBV7-2
d_gene: .
j_gene: TRBJ2-1
CDR3nt: TGTGCCAGCAGCTTAGCGTGGGCTAGGTCGGATGAGCAGTTCTTC
CDR3aa: CASSLAWARSDEQFF

abundance: .
v_gene: TRBV5-4
d_gene: TRBD1
j_gene: TRBJ1-1
CDR3nt: TGTGCCAGCAGCTTGTTCTGGACAGGACCCAACACTGAAGCTTTCTTT
CDR3aa: CASSLFWTGPNTEAFF

abundance: .
v_gene: TRBV15
d_gene: TRBD1
j_gene: TRBJ1-6
CDR3nt: TGTGCCACCAGCAGAGACAGGGGGGATAATTCACCCCTCCACTTT
CDR3aa: CATSRDRGDNSPLHF

abundance: .
v_gene: TRBV18
d_gene: .
j_gene: TRBJ2-7
CDR3nt: TGTGCCAGCTCACCAGACGCCTACGAGCAGTACTTC
CDR3aa: CASSPDAYEQYF

abundance: .
v_gene: TRBV7-2
d_gene: TRBD2
j_gene: TRBJ2-5
CDR3nt: TGTGCCAGCAGCTTACTAGCGGCCCCGGAGACCCAGTACTTC
CDR3aa: CASSLLAAPETQYF

abundance: .
v_gene: TRBV27
d_gene: .
j_gene: TRBJ1-6
CDR3nt: TGTGCCAGCAGTCAATATTTAAGGATCGGTTCACCCCTCCACTTT
CDR3aa: CASSQYLRIGSPLHF

abundance: .
v_gene: TRBV27
d_gene: .
j_gene: TRBJ2-3
CDR3nt: TGTGCCAGCAGTTTATGGGGGAGATACACAGATACGCAGTATTTT
CDR3aa: CASSLWGRYTDTQYF

abundance: .
v_gene: TRBV27
d_gene: TRBD1
j_gene: TRBJ1-1
CDR3nt: TGTGCCAGCAGTTATCAACAGGGGGCTTTTAGAGCTTTCTTT
CDR3aa: CASSYQQGAFRAFF

abundance: .
v_gene: TRBV19
d_gene: TRBD1
j_gene: TRBJ1-3
CDR3nt: TGTGCCAGTAGTCCGTACACACAGGGGGGCACTGGAAACACCATATATTTT
CDR3aa: CASSPYTQGGTGNTIYF

abundance: .
v_gene: TRBV5-1
d_gene: .
j_gene: TRBJ2-7
CDR3nt: TGCGCCAGCAGCTTAGGGGGGGCTTGGAACGAGCAGTACTTC
CDR3aa: CASSLGGAWNEQYF

abundance: once
v_gene: TRBV7-8
d_gene: TRBD2
j_gene: TRBJ2-1
CDR3nt: TGTGCCAGCAGCACGCCGACTAGCGGGGCACGGCGCAACGAGCAGTTCTTC
CDR3aa: CASSTPTSGARRNEQFF